This paragraph reports one T cell receptor (beta chain). This specimen comes from a study of blood T cell repertoires in COVID-19. In the authors' methods: The authors estimated nucleated cell counts from reference gene primer amplification. Profiled with immunoSEQ multiplex PCR; TCRdb holds only in-frame clones, not every one. V, J and clone size are those of that table, while D and trimming were read from the DNA. The table records about 92,000 clones, roughly 87% of them present only once. Germline values: CDR1 LNHDA, CDR2 SQIVND (reference sequence). Trimming took 0 bases from V and 4 from J, leaving 13 bases between them. The CDR3 sequence is 16 residues long.

The receptor comes from a woman between 55 and 75 years old with COVID-19, enrolled during active disease. The rearrangement links TRBV19 to TRBJ2-1, with D tentatively TRBD1 (5 bases). The sample consisted of peripheral blood. CDR3 region: CASSIDSGYQYNEQFF. The DNA of the CDR3 is TGTGCCAGTAGTATAGATTCAGGGTACCAATACAATGAGCAGTTCTTC.